What follows are 23 T cell receptor beta chains derived from one specimen sequenced in a study of cytomegalovirus exposure and HLA in healthy donors. With 60 Vbeta and 13 Jbeta primers, the PCR was carried out. Sequencing was performed with immunoSEQ multiplex PCR; in TCRdb, only in-frame clones are kept and a portion is missing. Among around 150,000 clones listed, around 81% were seen once. The sequenced sample consisted of PBMCs. The source is a man between 50 and 59 years old in good health and CMV-seronegative.

The V gene is TRBV19, the J gene TRBJ1-5; 7 bases map to TRBD1. J lost 6 bases, V lost 4 bases, and 12 bases had no gene match. This CDR3 contains 16 residues. Germline CDR1 reads LNHDA; CDR2 reads SQIVND (reference sequence). CDR3 amino acids: CASSTRTGSRGQPQHF. CDR3 DNA sequence: TGTGCCAGTAGTACCAGGACAGGTTCGAGGGGTCAGCCCCAGCATTTT.

The chain carries TRBV4-2 and TRBJ2-7; no reliable D call. This CDR3 is 14 amino acids long. V was pared by 3 bases and J by 0 bases, with 9 bases between. Per germline, CDR1 LGHNA and CDR2 YNFKEQ. The CDR3: CASSHRTGSYEQYF. The CDR3 DNA reads TGTGCCAGCAGCCATAGAACGGGCTCCTACGAGCAGTACTTC.

The V and J genes are TRBV14 and TRBJ1-1; D uncertain. The CDR3 has 15 residues. Trimming pared 0 bases from V and 1 base from J, leaving 9 bases between. The germline CDR1 and CDR2 sequences are SGHDN and FVKESK. CDR3 sequence: CASSQDFSQNTEAFF. In nucleotides, the CDR3 is TGTGCCAGCAGCCAAGATTTCAGTCAGAACACTGAAGCTTTCTTT.

This chain connects TRBV27 to TRBJ1-1; D is ambiguous. Germline V gene data show CDR1 as MNHEY and CDR2 as SMNVEV (reference sequence). This CDR3 comprises 14 residues. Trimming shortened V by 6 bases and J by 0 bases, and 11 bases separated the two germline ends. The CDR3 spells CASSPERLNTEAFF. The CDR3 DNA follows: TGTGCCAGCAGCCCGGAGCGATTGAACACTGAAGCTTTCTTT.

The rearrangement uses TRBV6-1 and TRBJ2-5, with D maybe TRBD1 (6 bases). With 2 bases removed from V and 3 bases from J, the gap between germline ends came to 16 bases. This CDR3 spans 16 amino acids. CDR1 and CDR2 from the germline V gene are MNHNS and SASEGT. The CDR3 coding sequence is TGTGCCAGCAGTGAATGGGGGAAGGGGGTCAAAGAGACCCAGTACTTC. The encoded protein is CASSEWGKGVKETQYF.

The chain carries TRBV29-1 and TRBJ2-6; D perhaps matches TRBD2 (7 bases). The CDR3 is 15 residues long. Germline lookup yields CDR1 SQVTM and CDR2 ANQGSEA. The germline V and J ends were trimmed by 4 bases and 5 bases, with 15 bases remaining between them. This CDR3 reads CSVAWGGGRANVLTF. The CDR3 nucleotides read TGCAGCGTTGCTTGGGGGGGCGGAAGGGCCAACGTCCTGACTTTC. Combining the CDR3 with reference TRBV29-1 and TRBJ2-6 gives the whole variable domain SAVISQKPSRDICQRGTSLTIQCQVDSQVTMMFWYRQQPGQSLTLIATANQGSEATYESGFVIDKFPISRPNLTFSTLTVSNMSPEDSSIYLCSVAWGGGRANVLTFGAGSRLTVL.

The CDR3 nucleotides read TGTGCCAGCAGCTCGGGACTTCAAGAGACCCAGTACTTC. This translates into CASSSGLQETQYF. V is TRBV7-2 and J is TRBJ2-5, with D possibly TRBD2 on 6 matching bases. The germline gives CDR1 SGHTA, CDR2 FQGNSA. CDR3 length: 13 residues. Deletions cut 4 bases from V and 2 bases from J, with 8 bases between.

V gene TRBV9 combines with J gene TRBJ2-1; D possibly corresponds to TRBD2 (5 bases). Deletions cut 9 bases from V and 2 bases from J, with 18 bases between. The CDR3 has 15 amino acids. The germline V gene has CDR1 SGDLS and CDR2 YYNGEE. Here the CDR3 DNA reads TGTGCCACCGCGCCTACGGCGGAGGCCTACAATGAGCAGTTCTTC. It codes for CATAPTAEAYNEQFF.

In its sample, this clone was seen a few times. V usage is TRBV5-1 and J usage is TRBJ1-3; TRBD1 aligns across 7 bases. The CDR3 is 16 residues long. With 4 bases clipped from V and 3 bases from J, the junction kept 10 bases outside the gene matches. Looked up from germline, CDR1 is SGHRS and CDR2 is YFSETQ. The CDR3 bases are TGCGCCAGCAGCCCCCAAACAGGGGTCGGTGGAAACACCATATATTTT. This sequence encodes CASSPQTGVGGNTIYF.

This clone was seen only once. The chain links TRBV5-4 to TRBJ2-7, with D tentatively TRBD1 (6 bases). CDR1 SGHNT and CDR2 YYREEE come from the germline V gene (reference sequence). The CDR3 covers 16 residues. V was trimmed by 0 bases and J by 3 bases, leaving 16 bases between them. The CDR3 protein is CASSLGDTGSVYEQYF. CDR3 DNA: TGTGCCAGCAGCTTGGGGGACACCGGCAGCGTCTACGAGCAGTACTTC. The full variable domain, its missing parts supplied by reference TRBV5-4 and TRBJ2-7, is ETGVTQSPTHLIKTRGQQVTLRCSSQSGHNTVSWYQQALGQGPQFIFQYYREEENGRGNFPPRFSGLQFPNYSSELNVNALELDDSALYLCASSLGDTGSVYEQYFGPGTRLTVT.

The rearrangement joins TRBV14 to TRBJ2-5; D remains ambiguous. V shed 0 bases and J shed 7 bases, with 9 bases lying between them. The CDR3 length is 13 residues. CDR1 and CDR2 (germline): SGHDN, FVKESK. Written as DNA, the CDR3 is TGTGCCAGCAGCCAAGAGGCGCAGCGGACCCAGTACTTC. Translation gives CASSQEAQRTQYF.

V and J are TRBV14 and TRBJ1-6, with D tentatively TRBD1 (5 bases). The CDR3 is made up of 13 amino acids. Trimming shortened V by 1 base and J by 11 bases, and 9 bases separated the two germline ends. Per the germline V gene, CDR1 is SGHDN and CDR2 is FVKESK. CDR3 DNA sequence: TGTGCCAGCAGCCAAGGAATGGGGCCACCCCTCCACTTT. Protein sequence: CASSQGMGPPLHF.

The V call is TRBV2, the J call TRBJ1-1; 8 bases line up with TRBD1. The CDR3 totals 13 residues. Germline CDR1 reads SNHLY; CDR2 reads FYNNEI. J lost 4 bases, V lost 8 bases, and 6 bases had no gene match. The CDR3 is CASGGQGATEAFF. The CDR3 DNA follows: TGTGCCAGCGGAGGTCAGGGGGCCACTGAAGCTTTCTTT.

This chain connects TRBV6-4 to TRBJ1-3; a possible D gene is TRBD1 (6 bases). Trimming cost V 6 bases and J 0 bases, with 18 bases left between them. The CDR3 runs 17 residues. Germline-derived CDR1 and CDR2 are MRHNA and SNTAGT. In DNA, the CDR3 is TGTGCCAGCAGCTACCAAGGACAGACGAGCTCTGGAAACACCATATATTTT. Protein product: CASSYQGQTSSGNTIYF.

V and J are TRBV5-1 and TRBJ2-7; 11 nucleotides match TRBD2. Trimming at V came to 0 bases and at J to 0 bases, leaving 8 bases not matched to a gene. The CDR3 is 18 amino acids. Germline loops: CDR1 SGHRS, CDR2 YFSETQ. Here the CDR3 DNA reads TGCGCCAGCAGCTTGGGGGGTACGACTAGCGGGAACTCCTACGAGCAGTACTTC. Protein sequence: CASSLGGTTSGNSYEQYF.

The chain links TRBV13 to TRBJ2-1; 7 bases are a match to TRBD2. CDR1 PRHDT and CDR2 FYEKMQ come from the germline V gene (reference sequence). Trimming cost V 0 bases and J 9 bases; bases outside gene matches: 2. The CDR3 loop spans 13 amino acids. CDR3: CASSLGGRVEQFF. For the CDR3, the DNA is TGTGCCAGCAGCTTAGGGGGGAGGGTTGAGCAGTTCTTC. The variable domain in full, with the rest retrieved from reference TRBV13 and TRBJ2-1, is AAGVIQSPRHLIKEKRETATLKCYPIPRHDTVYWYQQGPGQDPQFLISFYEKMQSDKGSIPDRFSAQQFSDYHSELNMSSLELGDSALYFCASSLGGRVEQFFGPGTRLTVL.

V gene TRBV14 combines with J gene TRBJ2-7; 12 bases line up with TRBD2. The CDR3 length is 15 residues. The V gene's germline CDR1 is SGHDN and CDR2 FVKESK. The V gene end was trimmed by 4 bases and the J gene end by 2 bases; junction bases not matched to a gene: 3. CDR3 nucleotide sequence: TGTGCCAGCAGCCTCACTAGCGGGGGGCCCTACGAGCAGTACTTC. The encoded protein is CASSLTSGGPYEQYF.

This clone was picked up a small number of times. This chain uses TRBV6-1 with TRBJ1-5; D perhaps matches TRBD1 (5 bases). V was trimmed by 0 bases and J by 1 base, leaving 10 bases between them. Germline CDR1 reads MNHNS; CDR2 reads SASEGT. This CDR3 has 16 amino acids. This CDR3 reads CASSEAGGWSNQPQHF. The CDR3 DNA reads as TGTGCCAGCAGTGAAGCCGGGGGTTGGAGCAATCAGCCCCAGCATTTT.

The rearrangement links TRBV27 to TRBJ2-1; unclear D gene. V lost 4 bases to trimming and J lost 4 bases, with 8 bases between them. The length of the CDR3 is 13 residues. The germline CDR1 and CDR2 sequences are MNHEY and SMNVEV (reference sequence). CDR3 DNA sequence: TGTGCCAGCAGTTCGCGTCCTTACAATGAGCAGTTCTTC. Its protein is CASSSRPYNEQFF.

The CDR3 protein is CASIPTGGMINTQYF. The CDR3, as DNA: TGCGCCAGCATCCCGACGGGGGGGATGATCAATACGCAGTATTTT. V and J are TRBV5-1 and TRBJ2-3; 8 positions match TRBD2. The J segment lost 7 bases and the V segment lost 6 bases, leaving 13 bases of the junction unmatched. The CDR3 is 15 residues long. Germline V CDR1 and CDR2: SGHRS, YFSETQ.

The rearrangement joins TRBV29-1 to TRBJ2-1; no clear D gene. Germline V gene lookup returns CDR1 SQVTM and CDR2 ANQGSEA. The CDR3 extends over 13 amino acids. Between the trimmed V and J ends, which lost 4 bases and 0 bases, there was a span of 7 bases. As DNA, the CDR3 is TGCAGCGTTGTACTGAGCTCCTACAATGAGCAGTTCTTC. Protein sequence: CSVVLSSYNEQFF.

The V call is TRBV19, the J call TRBJ1-5; no reliable D call. This CDR3 contains 15 residues. With 2 bases removed from V and 0 bases from J, the gap between germline ends came to 8 bases. Germline-derived CDR1 and CDR2 are LNHDA and SQIVND (reference sequence). The CDR3 sequence: CASSISHGSNQPQHF. Written as DNA, the CDR3 is TGTGCCAGTAGTATATCCCACGGTAGCAATCAGCCCCAGCATTTT.

This chain links TRBV18 with TRBJ1-1; D call uncertain. The CDR3 has 13 amino acids. Germline V gene sequence: CDR1 KGHSH, CDR2 LQKENI. V lost 0 bases, J lost 3 bases, and 5 bases lay in between. The CDR3 loop reads CASSPPSDTEAFF. The CDR3 region has the DNA TGTGCCAGCTCACCACCTTCGGACACTGAAGCTTTCTTT.